These T cell receptor beta chains were read from a single sample in a study of blood T cell repertoires in COVID-19. The data were produced by immunoSEQ multiplex PCR, yet TCRdb's version contains in-frame clones alone and is incomplete. The sample gives more than 110,000 clones, 75% to 85% of which show up once; about 4.2% is in the top ten. Input material: peripheral blood. Receptors originate from a woman of 80 years or more with acute or convalescent COVID-19. The CDR3 runs from the conserved cysteine through the conserved F or W. A D gene is named only where the DNA matches it firmly. Some rows have no size entry. The others give once, few or many, or a class for an expanded clone.

TRBJ2-1 TRBV5-6 NA TRBD2 CASSLSRLAGGHNEQFF
TRBJ1-5 TRBV4-1 NA TRBD1 CASSPGTGGSDQPQHF
TRBJ2-7 TRBV5-1 NA TRBD2 CASSLSLAGGYIYEQYF
TRBJ2-1 TRBV2 NA NA CASREGPVRALIISSYNEQFF
TRBJ2-1 TRBV7-9 once TRBD2 CASSSGLAGRHNEQFF
TRBJ2-4 TRBV4-1 NA TRBD2 CASSTQTSGSIAKNIQYF
TRBJ2-7 TRBV7-2 NA NA CASSLGRDPSYEQYF
TRBJ2-7 TRBV7-8 once TRBD1 CASSRTGLYEQYF
TRBJ2-5 TRBV27 NA TRBD1 CASSLGKGQGAQGTQYF
TRBJ1-3 TRBV14 NA NA CASSQRTAAGNTIYF
TRBJ2-5 TRBV28 NA TRBD1 CASSATGGWETQYF
TRBJ2-7 TRBV5-5 NA TRBD2 CASSPRERGDLYEQYF
TRBJ1-6 TRBV28 NA TRBD1 CASSSTTGWSNSPLHF
TRBJ1-6 TRBV2 NA TRBD1 CASSGTGNLGALHF
TRBJ2-3 TRBV6-6 NA NA CASSETRVWRTDTQYF
TRBJ2-1 TRBV11-2 few NA CASSPGTYNEQFF
TRBJ2-5 TRBV24-1 NA NA CATSDFPPRGPTETQYF
TRBJ2-4 TRBV15 NA TRBD2 CATSSQRGETIQYF
TRBJ1-5 TRBV28 NA TRBD1 CASRPTGTPNQPQHF
TRBJ2-1 TRBV7-2 once NA CASSLASGRNNEQFF
TRBJ2-5 TRBV12-3/TRBV12-4 once NA CASRRGETQYF
TRBJ2-7 TRBV2 NA NA CAASGLGSYEQYF
TRBJ1-5 TRBV2 NA TRBD1 CASSETSGGDQPQHF